This T cell receptor (beta chain) was recorded in a study of cytomegalovirus exposure and HLA in healthy donors (dated 2017 in TCRdb). Concerning the study at large: In an earlier analysis of approximately 500 of the donors, less than 350 Gb of sequence data and 90 million to 120 million unique TCR beta sequences from about 179 million T cells were reported. An early release that covered about 640 HLA-typed donors contained approximately 320 gigabases of sequencing data and approximately 85 million unique TCR sequences. Of the roughly 400 genotyped donors, around 81% fell in the genetic ancestry cluster associated with self-reported Caucasian donors. The study was designed to test whether signatures of past pathogen exposure could be identified by cataloging public T cell receptors. The study profiled the T cell repertoires of hundreds of subjects by immunosequencing and related them to cytomegalovirus serostatus. Along with the 666-subject first cohort, a separate validation cohort of around 120 different subjects was used. High-throughput TCR immunosequencing, statistical association of individual TCRs with disease status, and machine learning were combined to predict cytomegalovirus infection status. A later analysis re-analyzed previously published TCR beta repertoires from roughly 690 donors and added high-resolution HLA genotyping to study TCR occurrence patterns. Rather than using new phenotypic data, the later analysis identified candidate immune exposures from TCR beta sequences and from how often those sequences occurred across donors. In an earlier analysis of a few hundred of the donors, high-throughput TCR beta sequencing was used to judge whether each TCR beta V gene segment behaved as functional or pseudogenic. Donor age, sex, ethnicity and CMV serostatus were compiled alongside the repertoire data. In a later genetic analysis, genome-wide SNP genotypes for about 65% of the roughly 700 donors were used, and that subset was treated as a discovery cohort. Every discovery cohort repertoire had been produced on one sequencing platform. Class I and class II HLA loci were covered by the typing at four-digit resolution. The number of typed donors differed by locus: roughly 629-640 for A, B, C, DRB1 and DQB1; 500 to 550 for DQA1; 606 for DPA1; and 400 to 480 for DPB1. A few DR-DQ haplotypes were treated as single units for association and clustering because of strong linkage in the cohort. Among around 400 genotyped donors of the cohort, an average of roughly 230,000 unique TCR beta nucleotide sequences was sequenced per donor, of which roughly 17% were non-productive.

What the authors observed across the whole study: According to the authors, the approach could potentially be generalized to other disease states and immunological phenotypes. A later analysis associated about 17,000 TCR beta sequences with specific HLA alleles at a false discovery rate of 0.05. The study gave a list of some 150 TCR beta chains associated with cytomegalovirus. In both the original and validation cohorts, the classifier was reported to diagnose cytomegalovirus status with high specificity and sensitivity. Strong co-occurrence of HLA alleles, especially DR and DQ, made assigning TCR associations to individual alleles difficult. Roughly uniform sequencing depth across donors was assumed in presence/absence analyses, although this assumption may not hold. Because counts were too low, more than 15 rarely observed V segments, including chromosome 9 orphons, were left out of the earlier analysis of 500 to 750 of the donors. Broadly in line with IMGT annotations, most TCR beta V segments showed up in productive rearrangements about 90% or about 30% of the time in an earlier analysis of roughly 590 of the donors. A later analysis found that HLA-associated TCR beta chains were more clonally expanded and had lower generation probabilities than equally common non-associated chains. Because HLA typing was missing for some donors at each locus, association tests included only the typed subset. A later genetic analysis reported fewer N-insertions in productive TCRs among donors in an Asian-associated ancestry cluster than the approximately 700-donor mean. Most TCR sequences were observed very rarely across donors, whereas some public TCRs were present in many individuals. Only TCR beta chains were sequenced in this cohort, and the absence of alpha or paired-chain data limited detectable features. For the cohort, immune exposure information was limited to CMV serostatus. According to a later analysis, parvovirus B19, influenza, CMV and Epstein-Barr virus appeared linked to several top co-occurrence clusters. Most CMV-associated TCR beta chains appeared to be HLA-restricted in a later analysis, and the HLA associations seemed to be driven largely by CMV exposure. A further reported finding was that TCR beta sequences accurately predicted the HLA-A and HLA-B alleles for most subjects in the first cohort. V-gene and J-gene trimming of TCR beta chains was associated with a missense DCLRE1C variant in a later genetic analysis, and the association was replicated in an independent cohort. Linkage disequilibrium might explain the correlated functional status among segregating V segments, but an unknown experimental factor could not be ruled out. A cluster of highly shared sequence variants was judged likely to be a technical artifact of the sequencing pipeline. In vitro tests confirmed that a few of the cytomegalovirus-associated TCR beta chains recognize cytomegalovirus antigens. According to a later analysis, TCR association rates differed among HLA loci, with DRB1 alleles showing the most associated TCRs and HLA-C alleles showing the fewest.

Concerning this clone: The antigen this receptor binds is unknown. Within one base of it there is no much larger clone, and no base qualities were kept.

Receptor libraries were prepared by the immunoSEQ multiplex PCR assay. For the multiplex PCR, a mixture combining 60 forward primers for TCR Vbeta segments and 13 reverse primers for TCR Jbeta segments was used. The CDR3 region of rearranged TCR beta genes was amplified from genomic DNA by a multiplex PCR assay. The Illumina HiSeq System was used to sequence the amplified TCR beta libraries as 87-base-pair reads. In the original analysis: A later analysis counted about 76 million unique TCR beta chains across the 640 or so repertoires, and roughly 11 million of these chains were shared by at least two donors. A nearest-neighbor algorithm error-corrected the raw reads and collapsed the reads into unique sequences, merging closely related sequences to remove PCR and sequencing errors. To assign V, D and J gene segments, CDR3 sequences were aligned to IMGT reference sequences. For a sequence to be retained, at least a six-nucleotide match to both a V gene segment and a J gene segment was required. A rearrangement was called productive if the CDR3 had no stop codons and remained in frame with V and J, and every other rearrangement was called non-productive. Following IMGT convention, CDR3 was defined as the stretch from the second conserved V-encoded cysteine to the conserved J-encoded phenylalanine. The earlier analysis of a few hundred of the donors excluded any sequence lacking an unambiguous match to a single V gene segment. In an earlier analysis of around 590 of the donors, a V segment was called functional when productive rearrangements were above 56.7%, and segregating when the standard deviation between donors exceeded 5%. A statistical classification framework was built for diagnosing cytomegalovirus status from the catalog of TCR beta chain sequences. V and J gene assignment, in a later analysis, came from comparing TCR nucleotide sequences with IMGT/GENE-DB human TR gene sequences. A later analysis assigned CDR3 sequences and most-parsimonious VDJ recombination scenarios with the TCRdist pipeline. In a later analysis, each TCR beta chain was defined by its CDR3 amino acid sequence together with its V-gene family, and reads without a unique V-gene family were excluded. To address suspected cross-contamination and a sequencing artifact, a later analysis removed over 500 highly shared, low-generation-probability nucleotide sequences. For each public chain, a later analysis derived a clonal expansion index from normalized ranks of inferred template counts within each repertoire. Generation probabilities in a later analysis came from a VDJ recombination model fitted to out-of-frame rearrangements, and those results were checked against IGoR. In a later analysis, hypergeometric tests were used to score TCR-TCR, TCR-HLA and TCR-CMV co-occurrence, with a repertoire-size bias correction applied to TCR pairs. To estimate false discovery rates, a later analysis permuted the HLA or CMV assignments 20 times. In a later analysis, co-occurring TCRs were grouped with DBSCAN, and TCRdist sequence similarity was added when clustering was performed within HLA-allele-positive subsets. Repertoires with fewer than 30,000 or more than 120,000 public chains were left out of co-occurrence clustering, as were several repertoires with anomalous nucleotide sharing. TCRdb stores this immuneACCESS table with in-frame sequences only. Part of the clones is absent; in the studies checked, under half of the shortfall reflects unresolved V genes, and no reason is known for the rest. The V and J calls and the clone size are those of that table, but D and trimming were determined from the DNA. The sample yields tens of thousands of clones; about 71% were counted once. The ten largest make up approximately 7.2% of the sample.

In total, roughly 670 healthy bone marrow donors made up the cohort. All cohort members were sampled while nominally healthy, although unrecorded immune exposures were likely present. The donor was CMV seronegative and belonged to the group of over 300 seronegative cohort members. A peripheral blood sample was provided by each donor, and peripheral blood mononuclear cells were used for TCR beta sequencing. Genomic DNA extraction from the blood cell samples was performed with the Qiagen DNeasy Blood Extraction Kit. The receptor's source is a woman in her 40s in good health and CMV-seronegative. The sequenced sample consisted of PBMCs.

CDR3 loop: CSVNIGSSYNEQFF. The DNA reads as follows: TGCAGCGTAAACATTGGCAGCTCCTACAATGAGCAGTTCTTC. The rearrangement joined TRBV29-1 to TRBJ2-1; no confident D gene assignment can be made. Trimming takes 6 bases from V and 0 bases from J, and the germline ends sit 12 bases apart. CDR1 SQVTM and CDR2 ANQGSEA are derived from the germline V gene. The CDR3 runs 14 residues from the cysteine to the phenylalanine. Kept here is only the CDR3 DNA, which spans 42 bases and is read in frame from base 1.